The rows below give T cell receptor beta chains drawn from one sample of a study of identical twins. MiXCR, applied by TCRdb to the 5' RACE reads, yields one record per CDR3 protein. The sample has about 240,000 distinct CDR3 sequences; approximately 8% are singletons. These data also featured in a second study, about yellow fever vaccine responses in identical twins.

Sequenced sample: CD8+ T cells sorted from blood. These receptors were taken from a woman between 18 and 29 years old in good health. The CDR3 runs from the conserved cysteine through the conserved F or W. A clone size is listed for some rows: how often the clone was seen (once, few, many), or a class if it is expanded.

many	TRBJ2-3	TRBV4-1	CASSPRVAGGLTDTQYF
few	TRBJ1-5	TRBV6-1	CASSEGTGGEGQPQHF
few	TRBJ1-4	TRBV9	CASATHGEGKLFF
few	TRBJ2-1	TRBV6-5	CASSYAGQGDEQFF
.	TRBJ1-4	TRBV28	CASRRGQDEKLFF
few	TRBJ1-2	TRBV29-1	CSVGQTGDGYTF
.	TRBJ2-5	TRBV5-1	CASSLAPGETQYF
many	TRBJ2-5	TRBV4-1	CASSQWQGAMETQYF
few	TRBJ2-1	TRBV6-2/TRBV6-3	CASKGAAEQFF
few	TRBJ2-3	TRBV4-2	CASSQEGTGGPLPTDTQYF
few	TRBJ1-2	TRBV2	CASSRARNTNYGYTF
.	TRBJ2-2	TRBV7-9	CASSSQRANTGELFF
.	TRBJ2-1	TRBV11-2	CASSTTGTSYNEQFF
many	TRBJ2-1	TRBV12-3/TRBV12-4	CASSPRAGAYNEQFF
few	TRBJ1-2	TRBV6-1	CATSYNYGYTF
.	TRBJ2-7	TRBV13	CASSFGLARTYEQYF
many	TRBJ1-6	TRBV20-1	CSARDLARGASPLHF
few	TRBJ2-1	TRBV5-1	CASSFRRGGPDEQFF
.	TRBJ1-2	TRBV20-1	CSASGGYGYTF
.	TRBJ2-1	TRBV10-2	CASSEDPGYNEQFF
.	TRBJ2-5	TRBV29-1	CSVETGGAGETQYF
few	TRBJ2-1	TRBV12-3/TRBV12-4	CASSLGLAGTNEQFF
many	TRBJ2-3	TRBV27	CASSPGTGGSDTQYF